This T cell receptor beta chain was sequenced in a study of cytomegalovirus exposure and HLA in healthy donors. Notes on the study in general: TCR beta sequences numbering around 15,000 were associated with HLA alleles at 0.05 false discovery rate in a later analysis.

PCR employed 60 Vbeta and 13 Jbeta primers. Sequencing was performed with immunoSEQ multiplex PCR; in TCRdb, only in-frame clones are kept and a portion is missing. Its table records more than 50,000 clones. On this clone: The antigen remains unidentified.

CDR3 length equals 17 residues. Germline V gives CDR1 SGHAT, CDR2 FQNNGV. V shed 5 bases and J shed 0 bases, with 20 bases lying between them. Sequencing input: PBMCs. The V call is TRBV11-2, the J call TRBJ2-7, with D possibly being TRBD1 (5 bases). This clonotype was obtained from a man aged 50 to 60 in good health and CMV-seropositive. CDR3 region: CASSVRTSTLSSYEQYF. The CDR3 DNA sequence: TGTGCCAGCAGCGTCCGGACATCTACCTTGAGCTCCTACGAGCAGTACTTC.